Listed below are T cell receptor beta chains from one sample, sequenced in a study of blood T cell repertoires in COVID-19. The repertoire was sequenced with immunoSEQ multiplex PCR; TCRdb's copy has only in-frame clones and lacks some. The table has a few hundred thousand clones, more than 70% seen once. The sequencing sample was made of peripheral blood. These receptor sequences come from a woman aged 25 to 45 with COVID-19, enrolled during active disease. The conserved cysteine and the conserved F or W are not part of the CDR3 here.

V: TRBV7-9
CDR3: ASSPINRGANEKLF

V: TRBV6-6
CDR3: ASGEDSRQPQH

V: TRBV15
CDR3: ATSSMGQVNTEAF

V: TRBV3-1/TRBV3-2
CDR3: ASSRDMTGVYGYT

V: TRBV5-5
CDR3: ASSLGPGSYEQY

V: TRBV28
CDR3: ASSLPGGALETQY

V: TRBV9
CDR3: ASTGGAPSYGYT

V: TRBV28
CDR3: ASSPSRNEQF

V: TRBV3-1/TRBV3-2
CDR3: ASSQERDRGQLRETQY

V: TRBV4-3
CDR3: ASSQALPGQVPDEQY

V: TRBV6-4
CDR3: ASSDSGGYNEQF

V: TRBV5-1
CDR3: ASSLESSGHPMGEQF

V: TRBV12-3/TRBV12-4
CDR3: ASSPIGGYGYT

V: TRBV6-2/TRBV6-3
CDR3: ASSTLRGTSDQY

V: TRBV7-9
CDR3: ASSPIQAGGAGNEQF

V: TRBV11-2
CDR3: ASSSNQGTEAF

V: TRBV5-6
CDR3: ASSFTGLAGSRETQY